Below are 26 T cell receptor beta chains sequenced from a single sample in a study of cytomegalovirus exposure and HLA in healthy donors (dated by TCRdb to about 2017). The library was built by means of the immunoSEQ multiplex PCR assay. For the multiplex PCR, a mixture combining 60 forward primers for TCR Vbeta segments and 13 reverse primers for TCR Jbeta segments was used. The table was pulled from immuneACCESS by TCRdb, which kept in-frame rearrangements only. Such tables lose some clones; where checked, under half of the loss comes from unresolved V genes, and the rest has no known cause. Recorded for this sample are some 270,000 clones; about nine tenths of them occurred a single time. About 1.7% of the sample is held by the ten biggest clonotypes. The sample was PBMCs. Receptor source: a girl aged 2 to 9 in good health and CMV-seronegative.

The chain recombines TRBV27 with TRBJ1-5; perhaps TRBD1 as D (5 bases). With 5 bases removed from V and 6 bases from J, the gap between germline ends came to 11 bases. From germline, CDR1 is MNHEY and CDR2 SMNVEV (reference sequence). The CDR3 loop spans 13 amino acids. For the CDR3, the DNA is TGTGCCAGCAGTATCAGGGCTGGTCAGCCCCAGCATTTT. As protein: CASSIRAGQPQHF.

V and J are TRBV4-2 and TRBJ1-2, with a weak D call TRBD1 (5 bases). This CDR3 is built from 15 residues. Trimming shortened V by 1 base and J by 3 bases, and 12 bases separated the two germline ends. CDR1 is LGHNA, CDR2 YNFKEQ, per germline. The CDR3 spells CASSQGQGGDYGYTF. CDR3 coding DNA: TGTGCCAGCAGCCAAGGGCAGGGAGGGGACTATGGCTACACCTTC.

The gene calls are TRBV2 and TRBJ2-1, with TRBD2 matching over 13 bases. This CDR3 is 15 amino acids long. After removal of 6 bases from V and 15 bases from J, the junction contained 14 bases not matched to a gene. CDR1 and CDR2 (germline): SNHLY, FYNNEI. CDR3 in amino acids: CASRDPLAGGPSSFF. The CDR3 nucleotides are TGTGCCAGCAGGGATCCACTAGCGGGAGGGCCAAGTTCGTTCTTC.

The chain links TRBV5-4 to TRBJ2-1; 9 bases agree with TRBD2. CDR1 and CDR2 from the germline V gene are SGHNT and YYREEE (reference sequence). J was trimmed by 8 bases and V by 0 bases; bases with no gene match: 9. The CDR3 runs to 16 residues. CDR3 DNA: TGTGCCAGCAGCTTGGGGGTAGCGGGAGTTTATGATGAGCAGTTCTTC. It codes for CASSLGVAGVYDEQFF.

The chain employs TRBV5-6 and TRBJ1-2, with D maybe TRBD1 (6 bases). The CDR3 contains 14 residues. Trimming cost V 4 bases and J 7 bases, with 17 bases left between them. CDR1 and CDR2 (germline): SGHDT, YYEEEE. CDR3 coding DNA: TGTGCCAGCAGCCTACAGGGAATGAGAAGTGGCTACACCTTC. Its protein product is CASSLQGMRSGYTF.

The V and J genes are TRBV7-3 and TRBJ2-3; the D gene is possibly TRBD2 (6 bases). Trimming shortened V by 1 base and J by 2 bases, and 10 bases separated the two germline ends. CDR3 size: 15 residues. Germline-derived CDR1 and CDR2 are SGHTA and FQGTGA. CDR3 in DNA: TGTGCCAGCAGCTTAATCGGCGGGAACACAGATACGCAGTATTTT. It translates to CASSLIGGNTDTQYF.

This clone was recorded only once. CDR3 sequence reads: CASSPGQVGNEQFF. Here the CDR3 DNA reads TGTGCCAGCAGCCCGGGACAGGTGGGCAATGAGCAGTTCTTC. The gene calls are TRBV5-4 and TRBJ2-1; 8 positions match TRBD1. V dropped 4 bases and J dropped 6; count of bases not matched to a gene: 6. The CDR3 spans 14 residues. Germline V lookup: CDR1 SGHNT, CDR2 YYREEE (reference sequence).

The rearrangement links TRBV25-1 to TRBJ1-5; a possible D gene is TRBD1 (5 bases). In germline, CDR1 is MGHDK, CDR2 SYGVNS. The germline V and J ends were trimmed by 3 bases and 7 bases, with 16 bases remaining between them. The CDR3 is 15 amino acids. The CDR3 DNA reads TGTGCCAGCAGTGATTCGGGCAGGGTGGGCCAGCCCCAGCATTTT. Amino acid sequence: CASSDSGRVGQPQHF.

The chain joins TRBV2 to TRBJ2-4; 10 bases match TRBD2. Germline loops: CDR1 SNHLY, CDR2 FYNNEI. V shed 5 bases and J 8 bases; nucleotides not matched to a gene: 9. There are 15 residues in the CDR3. CDR3 residues: CASSPTSGAVDIQYF. CDR3 nucleotides: TGTGCCAGCAGTCCCACTAGCGGGGCAGTCGACATTCAGTACTTC.

The chain joins TRBV19 to TRBJ2-2; the match to TRBD2 covers 7 bases. Looked up from germline, CDR1 is LNHDA and CDR2 is SQIVND (reference sequence). There are 16 residues in the CDR3. J gave up 5 bases and V 3 bases, and 9 bases lay outside the gene matches. CDR3 nucleotides: TGTGCCAGTAGTATTGTGGGAGGGCCGGGGACCGGGGAGCTGTTTTTT. Encoded protein: CASSIVGGPGTGELFF.

The rearrangement links TRBV2 to TRBJ2-5, with D perhaps TRBD2 (7 bases). V was pared by 7 bases and J by 4 bases, with 16 bases between. This CDR3 has 14 residues. Germline V lookup: CDR1 SNHLY, CDR2 FYNNEI. This chain's CDR3 is CASIPGGQAETQYF. The CDR3 coding sequence is TGTGCCAGCATCCCCGGGGGGCAAGCAGAGACCCAGTACTTC. The full variable domain, completed using reference TRBV2 and TRBJ2-5, is EPEVTQTPSHQVTQMGQEVILRCVPISNHLYFYWYRQILGQKVEFLVSFYNNEISEKSEIFDDQFSVERPDGSNFTLKIRSTKLEDSAMYFCASIPGGQAETQYFGPGTRLLVL.

The chain joins TRBV7-9 to TRBJ1-5, with D maybe TRBD1 (6 bases). V was clipped by 6 bases and J by 7 bases, with 16 bases between them. CDR3 size: 14 residues. Germline-derived CDR1 and CDR2 are SEHNR and FQNEAQ (reference sequence). The CDR3 DNA sequence: TGTGCCAGCAGTTCCGACAGGCTGGGCCAGCCCCAGCATTTT. Its translation is CASSSDRLGQPQHF.

The genes are TRBV10-2 and TRBJ2-1; 10 nucleotides agree with TRBD2. This CDR3 has 18 amino acids. J was trimmed by 1 base and V by 3 bases; bases with no gene match: 9. CDR1 and CDR2 from the germline V gene are WSHSY and SAAADI. The CDR3 loop reads CASSEGASGGASYNEQFF. CDR3 bases: TGCGCCAGCAGTGAAGGGGCCAGCGGGGGGGCTTCCTACAATGAGCAGTTCTTC.

The genes are TRBV6-6 and TRBJ1-6; the match to TRBD1 covers 7 bases. The CDR3 loop spans 12 amino acids. Looked up from germline, CDR1 is MNHNY and CDR2 is SVGAGI (reference sequence). Unmatched junction bases numbered 5, after V lost 10 bases and J lost 8 bases. The CDR3 DNA reads as TGTGCCACCGGGACAGCTGATTCACCCCTCCACTTT. Translated: CATGTADSPLHF.

Comment on this clone: The junction departs from germline at one end; a sequencing error may be responsible. The chain carries TRBV7-9 and TRBJ1-1; perhaps TRBD1 as D (6 bases). The CDR3 runs to 14 residues. Germline V gives CDR1 SEHNR, CDR2 FQNEAQ (reference sequence). This chain's CDR3 is CSSSSQGRNTEAFF. The CDR3 nucleotides are TGTTCCAGCAGCTCTCAGGGGAGGAACACTGAAGCTTTCTTT. The full variable domain, with the rest looked up from reference TRBV7-9 and TRBJ1-1, is DTGVSQNPRHKITKRGQNVTFRCDPISEHNRLYWYRQTLGQGPEFLTYFQNEAQLEKSRLLSDRFSAERPKGSFSTLEIQRTEQGDSAMYLCSSSSQGRNTEAFFGQGTRLTVV.

The chain employs TRBV5-1 and TRBJ2-7, with TRBD2 matching 10 bases. The length of the CDR3 is 13 residues. Germline assignment: CDR1 SGHRS and CDR2 YFSETQ. With V trimmed by 2 bases and J by 6 bases, 2 bases remained unmatched. This CDR3 is CASSFSGGLEQYF. As DNA, the CDR3 is TGCGCCAGCAGCTTTAGCGGGGGGCTCGAGCAGTACTTC.

The chain combines TRBV5-1 with TRBJ1-2, with a possible D match to TRBD1 (6 bases). This CDR3 is 18 amino acids long. Germline values: CDR1 SGHRS, CDR2 YFSETQ. V was clipped by 0 bases and J by 4 bases, with 22 bases between them. CDR3 coding DNA: TGCGCCAGCAGCTTGGTAGTTCAGGGGTTGGGTTGGGCCTATGGCTACACCTTC. Protein: CASSLVVQGLGWAYGYTF.

The V call is TRBV4-1, the J call TRBJ2-1; TRBD2 matches at 11 bases. The length of the CDR3 is 15 residues. Germline V CDR1 and CDR2: MGHRA, YSYEKL. Unmatched junction bases numbered 6, after V lost 4 bases and J lost 7 bases. This CDR3 reads CASSPLAGGGNEQFF. Written as DNA, the CDR3 is TGCGCCAGCAGCCCCCTAGCGGGGGGCGGAAATGAGCAGTTCTTC.

The chain is built from TRBV5-4 and TRBJ2-7; 7 bases line up with TRBD2. The V gene's germline CDR1 is SGHNT and CDR2 YYREEE (reference sequence). Germline trimming cut 0 bases from V and 5 bases from J; bases unmatched to any gene: 5. The CDR3 is 14 residues long. CDR3 residues: CASSLERGSNEQYF. CDR3 nucleotides: TGTGCCAGCAGCTTGGAGCGGGGTTCCAACGAGCAGTACTTC.

Only one count was recorded for this clone. Distinct nucleotide sequences in the sample also encode this CDR3. The chain carries TRBV6-5 and TRBJ2-3, with TRBD2 matching over 11 bases. This CDR3 spans 15 amino acids. Germline lookup yields CDR1 MNHEY and CDR2 SVGAGI. V was clipped by 4 bases and J by 1 base; unmatched bases: 1. CDR3 sequence: CASSSGLAGTDTQYF. As DNA, the CDR3 is TGTGCCAGCAGTTCGGGACTAGCGGGCACAGATACGCAGTATTTT.

The rearrangement uses TRBV6-5 and TRBJ1-3; TRBD1 might be the D (6 bases). The CDR3 loop spans 13 amino acids. V lost 6 bases to trimming and J lost 4 bases, with 10 bases between them. The germline gives CDR1 MNHEY, CDR2 SVGAGI. CDR3 nucleotide sequence: TGTGCCAGCAGACAGGGCAACGGAAACACCATATATTTT. Protein: CASRQGNGNTIYF.

The chain joins TRBV10-1 to TRBJ2-4; TRBD2 aligns across 15 bases. V gave up 7 bases and J gave up 3 bases; unmatched junction bases: 16. The CDR3 is 20 amino acids. Germline V gene lookup returns CDR1 WNHNN and CDR2 SYGVQD (reference sequence). This chain's CDR3 is CASIIPGLAGGRGVKNIQYF. CDR3 DNA: TGCGCCAGCATAATTCCGGGACTAGCGGGAGGAAGGGGAGTCAAAAACATTCAGTACTTC.

J is TRBJ1-2 and V is TRBV5-5; the match to TRBD1 covers 7 bases. J was trimmed by 0 bases and V by 2 bases; bases with no gene match: 4. Germline CDR1 SGHKS, CDR2 YYEKEE (reference sequence). The CDR3 loop spans 15 amino acids. CDR3 DNA sequence: TGTGCCAGCAGCTTAGGGGACAGCACTAACTATGGCTACACCTTC. It yields the protein CASSLGDSTNYGYTF.

The chain employs TRBV5-8 and TRBJ2-1, with D uncertain. Germline values: CDR1 SGHTS, CDR2 YDEGEE. The CDR3 spans 11 residues. Between the trimmed V and J ends, which lost 4 bases and 4 bases, there was a span of 3 bases. In DNA form, the CDR3 reads TGTGCCAGCAGCCCTTACAATGAGCAGTTCTTC. As protein: CASSPYNEQFF.

V gene TRBV6-1 combines with J gene TRBJ1-3; D is possibly TRBD1 (5 bases). CDR3 length: 15 residues. The ends were cut back, 1 base at V and 4 bases at J, with 11 bases in the middle. From germline, CDR1 is MNHNS and CDR2 SASEGT. DNA of the CDR3: TGTGCCAGCAGTGAAGAGGGCCGGACAGGAAACACCATATATTTT. Protein product: CASSEEGRTGNTIYF.

The genes are TRBV9 and TRBJ2-1; 7 positions agree with TRBD2. After removal of 0 bases from V and 7 bases from J, the junction contained 7 bases not matched to a gene. Germline V CDR1 and CDR2: SGDLS, YYNGEE. CDR3 length: 15 residues. Here the CDR3 DNA reads TGTGCCAGCAGCGTAGCTGTCGGACTAGGGAATGAGCAGTTCTTC. This sequence encodes CASSVAVGLGNEQFF.